Below, one T cell receptor beta chain is given with its context. Its target is not known. The method was immunoSEQ multiplex PCR; TCRdb's version includes in-frame clones alone and lacks a portion of them. The sample holds roughly 120,000 clones; roughly 88% are singletons and the top ten take roughly 13%. The CDR3 extends over 16 amino acids. Germline values: CDR1 MDHEN, CDR2 SYDVKM. The V segment lost 5 bases and the J segment 6 bases; nucleotides outside the gene matches: 15. This entry is derived from a study of T cell responses to AZD1222 COVID-19 vaccine. Points from the study as a whole: Repertoire sampling was restricted to post-peak T cell response timepoints. The donor cohort was predominantly white British with a female majority, and clonal diversity may have been underestimated.

Sequenced here: peripheral blood, sampled on day 0 of MenACWY control vaccination. The TCR comes from an adult in good health. The chain joins TRBV28 to TRBJ1-2; 7 nucleotides align to TRBD1. The CDR3 sequence is CASSTSTGIMSDGYTF. The CDR3 DNA reads as TGTGCCAGCAGTACCTCGACAGGGATCATGTCAGATGGCTACACCTTC.